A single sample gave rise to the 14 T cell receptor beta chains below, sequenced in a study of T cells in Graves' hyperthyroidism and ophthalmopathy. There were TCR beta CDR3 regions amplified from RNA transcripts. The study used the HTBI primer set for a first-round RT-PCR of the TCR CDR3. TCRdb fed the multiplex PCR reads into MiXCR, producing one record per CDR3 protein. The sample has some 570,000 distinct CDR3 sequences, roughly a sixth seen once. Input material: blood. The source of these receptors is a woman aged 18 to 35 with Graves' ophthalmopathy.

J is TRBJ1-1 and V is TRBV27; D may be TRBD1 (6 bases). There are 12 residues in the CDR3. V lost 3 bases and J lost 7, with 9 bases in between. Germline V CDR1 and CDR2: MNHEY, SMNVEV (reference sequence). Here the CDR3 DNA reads TGTGCCAGCAGTTTTGACAGGATTGAAGCTTTCTTT. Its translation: CASSFDRIEAFF.

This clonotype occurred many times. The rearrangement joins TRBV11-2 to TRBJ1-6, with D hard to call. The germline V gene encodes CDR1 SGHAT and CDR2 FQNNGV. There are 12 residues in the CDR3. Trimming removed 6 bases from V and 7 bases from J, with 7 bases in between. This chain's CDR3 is CASRYPNSPLHF. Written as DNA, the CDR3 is TGTGCCAGCAGATATCCCAATTCACCCCTCCACTTT.

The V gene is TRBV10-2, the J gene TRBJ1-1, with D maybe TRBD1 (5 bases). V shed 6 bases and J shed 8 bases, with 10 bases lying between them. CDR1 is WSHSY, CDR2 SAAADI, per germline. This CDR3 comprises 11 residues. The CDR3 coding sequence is TGCGCCAGCAGCTCTGAGGGGGAAGCTTTCTTT. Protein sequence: CASSSEGEAFF.

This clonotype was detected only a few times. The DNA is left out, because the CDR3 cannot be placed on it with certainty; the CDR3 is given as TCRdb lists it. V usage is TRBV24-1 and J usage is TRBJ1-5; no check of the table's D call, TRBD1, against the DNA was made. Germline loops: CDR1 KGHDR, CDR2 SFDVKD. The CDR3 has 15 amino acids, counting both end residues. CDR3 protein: CATSSSGNSNQPQHF.

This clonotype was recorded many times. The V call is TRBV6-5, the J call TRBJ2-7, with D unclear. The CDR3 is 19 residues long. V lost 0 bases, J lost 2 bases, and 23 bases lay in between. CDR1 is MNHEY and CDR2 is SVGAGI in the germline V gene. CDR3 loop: CASSYSLGPNRAHTYEQYF. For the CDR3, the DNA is TGTGCCAGCAGTTACTCGTTAGGCCCCAACCGGGCCCATACCTACGAGCAGTACTTC.

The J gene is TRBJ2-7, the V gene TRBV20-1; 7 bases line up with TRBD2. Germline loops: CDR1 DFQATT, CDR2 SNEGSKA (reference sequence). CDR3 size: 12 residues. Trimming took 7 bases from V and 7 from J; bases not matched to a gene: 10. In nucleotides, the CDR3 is TGCAGTGTAAGTGCGGGAGTAAAAGAGCAGTACTTC. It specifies CSVSAGVKEQYF.

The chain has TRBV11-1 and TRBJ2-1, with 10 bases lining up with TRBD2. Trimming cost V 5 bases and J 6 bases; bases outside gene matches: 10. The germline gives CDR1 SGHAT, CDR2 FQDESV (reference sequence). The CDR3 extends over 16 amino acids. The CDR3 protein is CASSRVGASGSNEQFF. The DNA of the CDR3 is TGTGCCAGCAGCCGAGTCGGGGCTAGCGGGAGCAATGAGCAGTTCTTC.

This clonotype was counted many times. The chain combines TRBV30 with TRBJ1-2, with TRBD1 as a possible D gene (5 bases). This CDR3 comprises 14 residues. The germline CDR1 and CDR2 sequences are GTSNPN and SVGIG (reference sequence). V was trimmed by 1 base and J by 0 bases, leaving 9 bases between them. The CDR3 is CAWSETDSNYGYTF. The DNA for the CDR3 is TGTGCCTGGAGTGAGACAGACTCTAACTATGGCTACACCTTC.

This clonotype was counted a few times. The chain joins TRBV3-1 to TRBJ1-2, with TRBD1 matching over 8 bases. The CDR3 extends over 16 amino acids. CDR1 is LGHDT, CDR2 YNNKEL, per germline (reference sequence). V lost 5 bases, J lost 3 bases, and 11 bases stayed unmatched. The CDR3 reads CASSVTGDLAYYGYTF. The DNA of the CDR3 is TGTGCCAGCAGCGTGACAGGGGATCTTGCCTACTATGGCTACACCTTC.

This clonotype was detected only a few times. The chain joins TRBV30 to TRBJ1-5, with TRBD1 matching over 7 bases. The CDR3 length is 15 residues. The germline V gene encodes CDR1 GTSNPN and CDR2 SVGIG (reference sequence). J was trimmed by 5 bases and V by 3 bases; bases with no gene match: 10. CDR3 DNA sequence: TGTGCCTGGAGGCGAGGGGGCCAGGGCGATCAGCCCCAGCATTTT. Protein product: CAWRRGGQGDQPQHF. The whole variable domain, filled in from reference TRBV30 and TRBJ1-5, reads SQTIHQWPATLVQPVGSPLSLECTVEGTSNPNLYWYRQAAGRGLQLLFYSVGIGQISSEVPQNLSASRPQDRQFILSSKKLLLSDSGFYLCAWRRGGQGDQPQHFGDGTRLSIL.

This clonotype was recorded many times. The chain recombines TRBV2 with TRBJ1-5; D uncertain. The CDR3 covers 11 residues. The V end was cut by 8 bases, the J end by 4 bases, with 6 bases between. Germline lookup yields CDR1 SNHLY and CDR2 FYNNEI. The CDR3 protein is CASGSNQPQHF. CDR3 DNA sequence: TGTGCCAGCGGATCGAATCAGCCCCAGCATTTT.

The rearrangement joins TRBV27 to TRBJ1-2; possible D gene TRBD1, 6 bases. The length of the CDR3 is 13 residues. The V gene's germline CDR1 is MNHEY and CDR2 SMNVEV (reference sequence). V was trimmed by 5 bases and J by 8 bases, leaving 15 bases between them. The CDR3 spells CASSPTGSSGYTF. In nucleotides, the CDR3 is TGTGCCAGCAGTCCAACAGGGAGTTCGGGCTACACCTTC.

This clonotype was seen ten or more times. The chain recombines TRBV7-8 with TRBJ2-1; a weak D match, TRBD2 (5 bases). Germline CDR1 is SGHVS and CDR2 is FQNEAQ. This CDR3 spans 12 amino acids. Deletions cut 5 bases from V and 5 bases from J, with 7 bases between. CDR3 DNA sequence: TGTGCCAGCAGCGCCGGGGACAATGAGCAGTTCTTC. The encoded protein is CASSAGDNEQFF.

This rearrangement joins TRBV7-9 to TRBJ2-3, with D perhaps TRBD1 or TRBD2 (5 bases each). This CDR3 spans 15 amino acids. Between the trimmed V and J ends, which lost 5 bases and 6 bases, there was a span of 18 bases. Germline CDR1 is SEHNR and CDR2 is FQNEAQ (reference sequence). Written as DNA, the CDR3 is TGTGCCAGCAGCGCCCCTGGGGGTGGGGAGGATACGCAGTATTTT. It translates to CASSAPGGGEDTQYF.